The clone carrying this T cell receptor (beta chain) was detected only a few times. Its antigen remains unknown. This sequence may be a read error, since a much larger clone differs from it by one base. For each extraction, RNA and DNA were obtained together from about 21-30 mg of unsorted bulk tissue. Using a constant-region primer together with ProtoScript II reverse transcriptase, TCR beta cDNA was made from 500 ng of total RNA. It was through three nested multiplex PCR rounds of slightly modified ARM-PCR that TCR beta libraries arose. The first two PCR rounds, approximately 10 cycles each, used TRBV1-TRBV30 forward primers and a C-beta reverse primer. One entry per CDR3 protein results from TCRdb running MiXCR on the multiplex PCR reads. The sample lists around 88,000 distinct CDR3 sequences, less than 70% occurring once. The data stem from a study of tumor-infiltrating lymphocytes in primary liver carcinoma. At the level of the study: The cohort included men and women aged 30 to 69 years. Overall study findings and caveats: A significantly higher top-250-clone fraction was recorded for tumors than for blood (p = 0.039).

Trimming at V came to 8 bases and at J to 6 bases, leaving 5 bases not matched to a gene. This CDR3 has 11 residues. Germline values: CDR1 SQVTM, CDR2 ANQGSEA. The TCR comes from a man in his forties with primary liver carcinoma and hepatitis B virus infection. Sample: tumor-adjacent normal liver tissue. The chain links TRBV29-1 to TRBJ2-7; 9 nucleotides agree with TRBD1. The CDR3 region has the DNA TGCAGCATGGGGACAGGGCGCGAGCAGTACTTC. Encoded protein: CSMGTGREQYF.